The 18 T cell receptor beta chains presented below share a single source sample, sequenced in a study of T cell responses to AZD1222 COVID-19 vaccine (dated by TCRdb to the early 2020s). What the time point label conveys for this sample: baseline before first vaccination. To prepare the library, the immunoSEQ multiplex PCR assay was applied. Drawn from immuneACCESS, this table holds only the in-frame rearrangements with V and J called that TCRdb kept. Clones are partly lost; checked studies trace under half to an unresolved V gene and leave the rest unexplained. In this sample the table shows some 150,000 clones, approximately 90% of which occur a single time. The ten biggest clones cover about 4.5% of the sample. Sequencing used peripheral blood, obtained on day 0 of AZD1222 vaccination. These TCRs come from an adult in good health.

This clone was counted once. CDR3 region: CASSPAGTPEETQYF. The CDR3 DNA follows: TGTGCCAGTAGTCCCGCCGGGACTCCCGAAGAGACCCAGTACTTC. The rearrangement links TRBV19 to TRBJ2-5; D might be TRBD2 (6 bases). V lost 5 bases and J lost 3, with 16 bases in between. The CDR3 spans 15 residues. In germline, CDR1 is LNHDA, CDR2 SQIVND (reference sequence).

The V gene is TRBV10-2, the J gene TRBJ1-2; D not certain. The CDR3 extends over 14 amino acids. CDR1 WSHSY and CDR2 SAAADI come from the germline V gene. The germline V and J ends were trimmed by 2 bases and 5 bases, with 12 bases remaining between them. CDR3 in amino acids: CASSENRNTYGYTF. As DNA, the CDR3 is TGCGCCAGCAGTGAGAACCGAAACACTTATGGCTACACCTTC.

This clone was seen only once. CDR3 DNA: TGTGCCAGTAGTCCCCGGACTGCAGATACGCAGTATTTT. This encodes CASSPRTADTQYF. The chain carries TRBV19 and TRBJ2-3, with D possibly matching TRBD2 (5 bases). Trimming removed 5 bases at V and 4 bases at J, with 10 bases between. Germline-derived CDR1 and CDR2 are LNHDA and SQIVND (reference sequence). The CDR3 runs to 13 residues.

The chain uses TRBV6-6 and TRBJ1-3; D is undetermined. CDR1 MNHNY and CDR2 SVGAGI come from the germline V gene (reference sequence). The CDR3 is 16 amino acids. V lost 0 bases, J lost 2 bases, and 11 bases lay in between. The CDR3 loop is CASSYSGFMPGNTIYF. Written as DNA, the CDR3 is TGTGCCAGCAGTTACTCGGGATTCATGCCTGGAAACACCATATATTTT.

Only one count was recorded for this clone. The chain uses TRBV6-5 and TRBJ2-1, with D maybe TRBD1 (5 bases). Trimming pared 2 bases from V and 0 bases from J, leaving 8 bases between. The CDR3 is 15 amino acids. Germline assignment: CDR1 MNHEY and CDR2 SVGAGI. The CDR3 protein is CASSYPGHSYNEQFF. The CDR3 nucleotides are TGTGCCAGCAGTTACCCAGGACACTCCTACAATGAGCAGTTCTTC.

The chain links TRBV7-9 to TRBJ1-6; the D is unclear. V lost 1 base and J 8 bases, leaving 6 bases between the germline ends. The germline V gene encodes CDR1 SEHNR and CDR2 FQNEAQ (reference sequence). This CDR3 is built from 13 residues. This CDR3 reads CASSLVVDSPLHF. CDR3 coding DNA: TGTGCCAGCAGCTTAGTGGTGGATTCACCCCTCCACTTT.

This sequence joins TRBV28 and TRBJ2-1, with D uncertain. CDR3 length equals 14 residues. Trimming took 3 bases from V and 9 from J, leaving 15 bases between them. CDR1 and CDR2 from the germline V gene are MDHEN and SYDVKM. The CDR3 loop reads CASSFGGPRIEQFF. The DNA of the CDR3 is TGTGCCAGCAGTTTTGGTGGGCCTCGAATTGAGCAGTTCTTC.

The chain combines TRBV4-1 with TRBJ1-1; TRBD1 is a possible D gene (5 bases). With 2 bases removed from V and 1 base from J, the gap between germline ends came to 11 bases. Germline CDR1 is MGHRA and CDR2 is YSYEKL. This CDR3 has 15 residues. The CDR3 reads CASSQHTGPNTEAFF. The CDR3 bases are TGCGCCAGCAGCCAACATACAGGACCGAACACTGAAGCTTTCTTT.

V usage is TRBV4-1 and J usage is TRBJ2-1; D is unresolved. This CDR3 has 11 amino acids. The germline V and J ends were trimmed by 8 bases and 6 bases, with 8 bases remaining between them. CDR1 and CDR2 from the germline V gene are MGHRA and YSYEKL. In nucleotides, the CDR3 is TGCGCCAGCCACAATTTCAATGAGCAGTTCTTC. It specifies CASHNFNEQFF.

The chain employs TRBV12-5 and TRBJ1-3; D unresolved. This CDR3 region has 12 residues. V was clipped by 4 bases and J by 4 bases, with 5 bases between them. Germline CDR1 LGHNT, CDR2 FRNRAP. Here the CDR3 DNA reads TGTGCTAGTGGTTGGATAGGAAACACCATATATTTT. Protein product: CASGWIGNTIYF.

The chain couples TRBV12-3 or TRBV12-4 to TRBJ1-4; D unresolved. This CDR3 region has 12 residues. V was shortened by 6 bases and J by 11 bases, with 13 bases between the two germline ends. CDR3 bases: TGTGCCAGCAGCCCCCCTATGGGCAAACTGTTTTTT. This sequence encodes CASSPPMGKLFF.

This CDR3 is CASSVGSIYEQYF. The CDR3 DNA is TGTGCCAGCAGTGTTGGGTCGATCTACGAGCAGTACTTC. V is TRBV2 and J is TRBJ2-7; D gene unclear. V lost 4 bases, J lost 3 bases, and 10 bases lay in between. This CDR3 is built from 13 residues. Germline CDR1 is SNHLY and CDR2 is FYNNEI. The variable domain in full, with the rest retrieved from reference TRBV2 and TRBJ2-7, is EPEVTQTPSHQVTQMGQEVILRCVPISNHLYFYWYRQILGQKVEFLVSFYNNEISEKSEIFDDQFSVERPDGSNFTLKIRSTKLEDSAMYFCASSVGSIYEQYFGPGTRLTVT.

In its sample, this clone was seen a few times. The V call is TRBV12-3 or TRBV12-4, the J call TRBJ1-1; D uncertain. The CDR3 has 13 residues. V lost 2 bases to trimming and J lost 3 bases, with 7 bases between them. Written as DNA, the CDR3 is TGTGCCAGCAGTTTATGGGGATACACTGAAGCTTTCTTT. Its protein product is CASSLWGYTEAFF.

V usage is TRBV30 and J usage is TRBJ2-5, with D possibly being TRBD2 (6 bases). Trimming took 4 bases from V and 2 from J, leaving 14 bases between them. This CDR3 region has 14 residues. Germline V CDR1 and CDR2: GTSNPN, SVGIG (reference sequence). The chain's CDR3 is CAWIGGRRQETQYF. The CDR3 DNA sequence: TGTGCCTGGATTGGAGGGAGGAGGCAAGAGACCCAGTACTTC.

This clone was seen only a few times. This CDR3 reads CASSIFLAGFRANTGELFF. The CDR3 nucleotides are TGTGCCAGTAGTATTTTTCTAGCGGGATTTCGCGCGAACACCGGGGAGCTGTTTTTT. The chain recombines TRBV19 with TRBJ2-2, with TRBD2 matching 9 bases. CDR3 length equals 19 residues. With V trimmed by 3 bases and J by 0 bases, 11 bases remained unmatched. Germline loops: CDR1 LNHDA, CDR2 SQIVND (reference sequence).

V is TRBV25-1 and J is TRBJ1-2; perhaps TRBD1 as D (5 bases). The CDR3 consists of 13 residues. CDR1 MGHDK and CDR2 SYGVNS come from the germline V gene. V was clipped by 5 bases and J by 4 bases, with 11 bases between them. The CDR3 reads CASSLPGSYGYTF. DNA of the CDR3: TGTGCCAGCAGTCTTCCAGGGTCCTATGGCTACACCTTC.

The genes are TRBV28 and TRBJ1-1; 9 bases align to TRBD1. CDR1 is MDHEN and CDR2 is SYDVKM in the germline V gene. V gave up 6 bases and J gave up 6 bases; unmatched junction bases: 8. This CDR3 has 14 residues. The CDR3 sequence is CASRTPGQGPEAFF. CDR3 sequence (DNA): TGTGCCAGCAGGACCCCGGGACAGGGTCCTGAAGCTTTCTTT.

This chain uses TRBV5-5 with TRBJ2-7, with 8 bases that match TRBD1. The V gene end was trimmed by 4 bases and the J gene end by 0 bases; junction bases not matched to a gene: 9. The germline gives CDR1 SGHKS, CDR2 YYEKEE (reference sequence). The CDR3 contains 16 residues. The CDR3 loop reads CASSEVDRGTSYEQYF. CDR3 coding DNA: TGTGCCAGCAGCGAGGTCGACAGGGGAACCTCCTACGAGCAGTACTTC.